This T cell receptor (beta chain) comes out of a study of blood T cell repertoires in COVID-19. Study background: Sources were T cells, B-cell-depleted T cells, or PBMCs; the material itself was cDNA or gDNA.

V trimming: 1 base; J trimming: 5 bases; junction bases outside the gene matches: 2. Germline values: CDR1 LNHDA, CDR2 SQIVND (reference sequence). This CDR3 has 14 residues. In the study's own analysis: Amplification of reference gene primers was used by the study to estimate nucleated cell counts. Assay: immunoSEQ multiplex PCR; the TCRdb copy retains only in-frame clones and omits some. V, J and clone size were drawn from that table, and D and trimming were deduced from the DNA. This table holds over 150,000 clones, 70% to 90% found once. The sample consisted of peripheral blood. V gene TRBV19 combines with J gene TRBJ1-2, with TRBD1 identical over 9 bases. This TCR was recovered from a man between 60 and 75 years old with COVID-19, enrolled during active disease. CDR3 region: CASSIAGQGYGYTF. The CDR3 DNA is TGTGCCAGTAGTATAGCGGGACAGGGATATGGCTACACCTTC.